Below, 25 T cell receptor beta chains from the same sample are listed, as sequenced in a study of shared clonotypes between healthy human individuals. The table came from immunoSEQ multiplex PCR; TCRdb's copy has only in-frame clones and leaves some out. The sample lists about 2.3 million clones, roughly 92% occurring once. What was sequenced was naive CD4+ T cells from PBMCs. As for subset: CD45RA+ positively selected. These receptors were taken from a man in his late teens or twenties in good health. Some clones in this sample may be carry-over from other donors' samples.

The chain has TRBV5-4 and TRBJ1-3; the D is unclear. CDR3 size: 16 residues. Germline loops: CDR1 SGHNT, CDR2 YYREEE (reference sequence). Trimming stripped 4 bases from V and 5 bases from J, with 19 bases between. As DNA, the CDR3 is TGTGCCAGCAGCGACGAGGGTCGGGGTGGACGAAACACCATATATTTT. Amino acid sequence: CASSDEGRGGRNTIYF.

The chain combines TRBV5-5 with TRBJ2-3, with 11 nucleotides matching TRBD2. V shed 2 bases, J shed 8 bases, and the junction held 7 bases outside the gene matches. Germline V gene sequence: CDR1 SGHKS, CDR2 YYEKEE (reference sequence). This CDR3 has 15 amino acids. The CDR3 DNA sequence: TGTGCCAGCAGCTTCGGGACTAGCGGTCCCGGTACGCAGTATTTT. Protein sequence: CASSFGTSGPGTQYF.

The chain links TRBV11-2 to TRBJ2-3; no firm D call. This CDR3 region has 15 residues. Germline V CDR1 and CDR2: SGHAT, FQNNGV. Trimming pared 11 bases from V and 0 bases from J, leaving 18 bases between. Written as DNA, the CDR3 is TGTGCCTCCAATTCTCTGACGTCTAGCACAGATACGCAGTATTTT. Its protein product is CASNSLTSSTDTQYF.

The rearrangement joins TRBV4-3 to TRBJ2-2; D unclear. V lost 4 bases, J lost 2 bases, and 14 bases lay in between. Per germline, CDR1 LGHNA and CDR2 YSLEER. The CDR3 consists of 16 residues. CDR3 sequence: CASSPLTPSNTGELFF. CDR3 coding DNA: TGCGCCAGCAGCCCACTCACCCCCAGTAACACCGGGGAGCTGTTTTTT.

The chain couples TRBV29-1 to TRBJ2-3; unclear D gene. Germline CDR1 reads SQVTM; CDR2 reads ANQGSEA. V was trimmed by 1 base and J by 0 bases, leaving 8 bases between them. The CDR3 consists of 14 residues. The CDR3 bases are TGCAGCGTTGAAGCATCCACTAGCACAGATACGCAGTATTTT. Translated: CSVEASTSTDTQYF.

The CDR3 reads CASSLMRSRTDTQYF. The CDR3 DNA follows: TGTGCCAGCAGCTTGATGCGGAGTCGCACAGATACGCAGTATTTT. This chain connects TRBV5-4 to TRBJ2-3; no reliable D call. The ends were cut back, 1 base at V and 1 base at J, with 10 bases in the middle. The CDR3 is 15 residues long. Germline assignment: CDR1 SGHNT and CDR2 YYREEE (reference sequence).

V and J are TRBV15 and TRBJ1-1; D possibly corresponds to TRBD1 (6 bases). Germline V gene lookup returns CDR1 LNHNV and CDR2 YYDKDF (reference sequence). The CDR3 covers 15 residues. Trimming took 3 bases from V and 5 from J, leaving 16 bases between them. CDR3: CATSSRLGAYTEAFF. The CDR3 DNA reads as TGTGCCACCAGCAGTAGGTTGGGGGCTTATACTGAAGCTTTCTTT.

The chain carries TRBV27 and TRBJ2-7, with a tentative D call TRBD2 (7 bases). Germline V CDR1 and CDR2: MNHEY, SMNVEV (reference sequence). CDR3 length: 13 residues. CDR3 sequence reads: CALTGGQSYEQYF. CDR3 nucleotides: TGTGCTCTAACCGGGGGGCAGTCCTACGAGCAGTACTTC.

The chain joins TRBV5-1 to TRBJ2-5, with 8 bases matching TRBD2. Germline V lookup: CDR1 SGHRS, CDR2 YFSETQ. Trimming cost V 3 bases and J 5 bases; bases outside gene matches: 12. The CDR3 sequence is 16 residues long. The CDR3 spells CASSSTSATAGETQYF. The CDR3 DNA reads as TGCGCCAGCAGCTCGACTAGCGCGACGGCCGGGGAGACCCAGTACTTC.

This clone showed up just once. This chain connects TRBV7-2 to TRBJ1-5, with D unresolved. Between the trimmed V and J ends, which lost 4 bases and 5 bases, there was a span of 9 bases. The CDR3 runs 13 residues. Per germline, CDR1 SGHTA and CDR2 FQGNSA. The CDR3 region is CASSSIRDQPQHF. The CDR3, as DNA: TGTGCCAGCAGCTCTATCAGAGATCAGCCCCAGCATTTT.

The chain combines TRBV6-5 with TRBJ1-3, with D unclear. This CDR3 has 14 residues. Between the trimmed V and J ends, which lost 6 bases and 0 bases, there was a span of 9 bases. In germline, CDR1 is MNHEY, CDR2 SVGAGI. In DNA, the CDR3 is TGTGCCAGCAGACAGCAACTCTCTGGAAACACCATATATTTT. The encoded protein is CASRQQLSGNTIYF.

This clone has more than one count but fewer than ten. The V gene is TRBV18, the J gene TRBJ1-1; TRBD1 is a possible D gene (6 bases). This CDR3 has 15 residues. The ends were cut back, 5 bases at V and 3 bases at J, with 16 bases in the middle. The germline CDR1 and CDR2 sequences are KGHSH and LQKENI. The CDR3 DNA sequence: TGTGCCAGCTCAGCCACAGGGTTGAGGGACACTGAAGCTTTCTTT. Translating gives CASSATGLRDTEAFF.

The chain carries TRBV7-3 and TRBJ2-1; D uncertain. The germline gives CDR1 SGHTA, CDR2 FQGTGA. The ends were cut back, 0 bases at V and 3 bases at J, with 12 bases in the middle. This CDR3 comprises 16 residues. CDR3 in DNA: TGTGCCAGCAGCTTAACCACACCGCGAAACTACAATGAGCAGTTCTTC. This translates into CASSLTTPRNYNEQFF.

This chain connects TRBV18 to TRBJ1-1; D is unclear. V lost 3 bases, J lost 1 base, and 12 bases lay in between. Germline V CDR1 and CDR2: KGHSH, LQKENI. This CDR3 region has 15 residues. CDR3 DNA: TGTGCCAGCTCACCTCCCGGGCCTTGGAACACTGAAGCTTTCTTT. Translated, it gives CASSPPGPWNTEAFF.

V usage is TRBV5-1 and J usage is TRBJ2-7; 13 bases map to TRBD2. CDR1 is SGHRS, CDR2 YFSETQ, per germline. Trimming removed 4 bases from V and 6 bases from J; junction bases left unmatched: 4. CDR3 length: 14 residues. For the CDR3, the DNA is TGCGCCAGCAGCAGGGGGACTAGCGGGATCGAGCAGTACTTC. Amino acid sequence: CASSRGTSGIEQYF.

The V gene is TRBV7-2, the J gene TRBJ2-1; D ambiguous. CDR1 SGHTA and CDR2 FQGNSA come from the germline V gene. V gave up 5 bases and J gave up 2 bases, with 10 bases separating them. This CDR3 comprises 14 residues. The CDR3 region is CASSRTRTYNEQFF. CDR3 DNA: TGTGCCAGCAGCCGTACGCGAACCTACAATGAGCAGTTCTTC.

The V gene is TRBV11-2, the J gene TRBJ2-1; the D is unclear. The germline CDR1 and CDR2 sequences are SGHAT and FQNNGV. Deletions cut 2 bases from V and 4 bases from J, with 6 bases between. The CDR3 extends over 13 amino acids. The CDR3 coding sequence is TGTGCCAGCAGCTTAATCCATTACAATGAGCAGTTCTTC. It codes for CASSLIHYNEQFF.

The chain recombines TRBV18 with TRBJ2-1; D is possibly TRBD2 (6 bases). The CDR3 covers 15 residues. The germline CDR1 and CDR2 sequences are KGHSH and LQKENI. Trimming shortened V by 6 bases and J by 0 bases, and 12 bases separated the two germline ends. The CDR3 loop reads CASSSVGSSYNEQFF. The CDR3 DNA follows: TGTGCCAGCTCCAGCGTCGGGAGCTCCTACAATGAGCAGTTCTTC.

The rearrangement uses TRBV5-6 and TRBJ2-1; D remains unclear. There are 15 residues in the CDR3. The V end was cut by 0 bases, the J end by 6 bases, with 13 bases between. Germline CDR1 and CDR2: SGHDT and YYEEEE. Here the CDR3 DNA reads TGTGCCAGCAGCTTGGGGGCAGTCGAGGTCAATGAGCAGTTCTTC. Protein sequence: CASSLGAVEVNEQFF.

This clone was recorded only once. The chain couples TRBV5-1 to TRBJ2-7; 9 positions agree with TRBD2. J gave up 0 bases and V 2 bases, and 9 bases lay outside the gene matches. Germline CDR1 and CDR2: SGHRS and YFSETQ. The CDR3 is 17 residues long. CDR3 protein: CASSFLASGASSYEQYF. CDR3 bases: TGCGCCAGCAGCTTTCTGGCTAGCGGGGCAAGCTCCTACGAGCAGTACTTC.

The V call is TRBV28, the J call TRBJ1-1; D remains ambiguous. The germline gives CDR1 MDHEN, CDR2 SYDVKM. The CDR3 consists of 11 residues. V was clipped by 6 bases and J by 3 bases, with 5 bases between them. For the CDR3, the DNA is TGTGCCAGCAGACTTGACACTGAAGCTTTCTTT. Its translation is CASRLDTEAFF.

The gene calls are TRBV7-8 and TRBJ1-5; 10 bases map to TRBD1. V shed 1 base and J 4 bases; nucleotides not matched to a gene: 4. CDR3 size: 16 residues. Germline CDR1 reads SGHVS; CDR2 reads FQNEAQ. CDR3 sequence: CASSLVPGQGNQPQHF. CDR3 sequence (DNA): TGTGCCAGCAGCTTAGTCCCGGGACAGGGGAATCAGCCCCAGCATTTT. Full variable domain (missing parts from reference TRBV7-8 and TRBJ1-5): GAGVSQSPRYKVAKRGQDVALRCDPISGHVSLFWYQQALGQGPEFLTYFQNEAQLDKSGLPSDRFFAERPEGSVSTLKIQRTQQEDSAVYLCASSLVPGQGNQPQHFGDGTRLSIL.

This chain connects TRBV9 to TRBJ2-5; possible D gene TRBD2, 5 bases. The CDR3 has 18 amino acids. Trimming left V 0 bases short and J 5 bases short, with 23 bases between. Germline V lookup: CDR1 SGDLS, CDR2 YYNGEE. This CDR3 is CASSVGSGGLTPWETQYF. CDR3 nucleotide sequence: TGTGCCAGCAGCGTAGGAAGTGGCGGGTTAACCCCCTGGGAGACCCAGTACTTC. Full variable domain (rest looked up from reference TRBV9 and TRBJ2-5): DSGVTQTPKHLITATGQRVTLRCSPRSGDLSVYWYQQSLDQGLQFLIQYYNGEERAKGNILERFSAQQFPDLHSELNLSSLELGDSALYFCASSVGSGGLTPWETQYFGPGTRLLVL.

V and J are TRBV5-4 and TRBJ1-2; possible D gene TRBD1, 6 bases. The CDR3 sequence is 15 residues long. Trimming shortened V by 3 bases and J by 3 bases, and 15 bases separated the two germline ends. Germline lookup yields CDR1 SGHNT and CDR2 YYREEE (reference sequence). The DNA for the CDR3 is TGTGCCAGCAGCTCGGGCTCCCAGGGGTACTATGGCTACACCTTC. This sequence encodes CASSSGSQGYYGYTF.

The chain has TRBV2 and TRBJ1-1; a possible D gene is TRBD1 (6 bases). V lost 8 bases, J lost 5 bases, and 18 bases lay in between. The CDR3 runs to 14 residues. In germline, CDR1 is SNHLY, CDR2 FYNNEI. In DNA form, the CDR3 reads TGTGCCAGCCGCATCCCACAGGGAAGGACTGAAGCTTTCTTT. This encodes CASRIPQGRTEAFF.